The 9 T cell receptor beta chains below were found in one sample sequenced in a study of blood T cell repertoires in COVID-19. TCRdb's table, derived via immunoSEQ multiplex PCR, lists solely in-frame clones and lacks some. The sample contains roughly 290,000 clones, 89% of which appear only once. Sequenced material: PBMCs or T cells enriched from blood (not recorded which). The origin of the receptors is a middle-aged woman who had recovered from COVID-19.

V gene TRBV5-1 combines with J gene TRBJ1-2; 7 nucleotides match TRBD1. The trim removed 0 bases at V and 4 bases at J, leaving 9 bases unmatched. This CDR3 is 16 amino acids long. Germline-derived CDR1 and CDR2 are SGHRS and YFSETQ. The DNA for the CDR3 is TGCGCCAGCAGCTTGGTCACGGGGACAGAGGGCTATGGCTACACCTTC. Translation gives CASSLVTGTEGYGYTF. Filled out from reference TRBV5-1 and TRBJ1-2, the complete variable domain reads KAGVTQTPRYLIKTRGQQVTLSCSPISGHRSVSWYQQTPGQGLQFLFEYFSETQRNKGNFPGRFSGRQFSNSRSEMNVSTLELGDSALYLCASSLVTGTEGYGYTFGSGTRLTVV.

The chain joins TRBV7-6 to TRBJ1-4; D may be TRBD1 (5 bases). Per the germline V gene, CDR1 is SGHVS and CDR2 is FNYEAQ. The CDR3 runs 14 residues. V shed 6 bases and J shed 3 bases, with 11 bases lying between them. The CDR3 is CASSRGLANEKLFF. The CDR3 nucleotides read TGTGCCAGCAGTCGGGGGTTGGCTAATGAAAAACTGTTTTTT.

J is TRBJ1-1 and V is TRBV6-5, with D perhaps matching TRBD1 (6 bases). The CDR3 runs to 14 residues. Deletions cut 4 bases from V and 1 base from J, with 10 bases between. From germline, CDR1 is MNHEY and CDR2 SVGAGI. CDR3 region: CASSFDRSNTEAFF. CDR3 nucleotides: TGTGCCAGCAGTTTTGACAGGTCGAACACTGAAGCTTTCTTT.

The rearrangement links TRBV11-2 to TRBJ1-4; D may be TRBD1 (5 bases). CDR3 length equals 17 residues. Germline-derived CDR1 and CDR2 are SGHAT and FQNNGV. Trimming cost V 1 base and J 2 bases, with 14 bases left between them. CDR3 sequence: CASSLGSAGWTNEKLFF. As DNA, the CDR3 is TGTGCCAGCAGCTTAGGATCCGCAGGGTGGACTAATGAAAAACTGTTTTTT.

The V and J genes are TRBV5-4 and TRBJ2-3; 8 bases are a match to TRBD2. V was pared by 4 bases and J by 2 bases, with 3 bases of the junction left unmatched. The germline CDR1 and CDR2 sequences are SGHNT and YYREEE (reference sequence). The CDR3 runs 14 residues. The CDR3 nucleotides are TGTGCCAGCAGCCGGACTAGCAACACAGATACGCAGTATTTT. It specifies CASSRTSNTDTQYF.

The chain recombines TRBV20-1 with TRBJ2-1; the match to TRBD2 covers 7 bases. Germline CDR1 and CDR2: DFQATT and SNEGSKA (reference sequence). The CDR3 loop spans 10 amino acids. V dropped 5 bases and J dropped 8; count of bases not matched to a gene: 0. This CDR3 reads CSARGDEQFF. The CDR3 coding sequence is TGCAGTGCTCGGGGGGATGAGCAGTTCTTC.

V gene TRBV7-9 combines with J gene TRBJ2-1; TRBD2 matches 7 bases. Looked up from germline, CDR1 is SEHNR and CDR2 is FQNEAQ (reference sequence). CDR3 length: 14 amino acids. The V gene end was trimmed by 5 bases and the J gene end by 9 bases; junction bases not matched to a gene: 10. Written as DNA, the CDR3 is TGTGCCAGCAGCCTACAAAGGACTAGTGTTGAGCAGTTCTTC. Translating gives CASSLQRTSVEQFF.

CDR3 amino acids: CASSLEGANYGYTF. In DNA form, the CDR3 reads TGCGCCAGCAGCTTGGAGGGAGCTAACTATGGCTACACCTTC. This rearrangement joins TRBV5-1 to TRBJ1-2; no clear D gene. CDR1 is SGHRS, CDR2 YFSETQ, per germline. This CDR3 has 14 amino acids. Trimming left V 0 bases short and J 0 bases short, with 6 bases between.

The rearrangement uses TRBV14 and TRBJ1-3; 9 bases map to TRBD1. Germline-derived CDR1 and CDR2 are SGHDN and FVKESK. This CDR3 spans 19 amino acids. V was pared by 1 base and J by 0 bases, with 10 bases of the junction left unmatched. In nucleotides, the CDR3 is TGTGCCAGCAGCCAAGTATTTGGGACAGGGTATCTCTCTGGAAACACCATATATTTT. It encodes CASSQVFGTGYLSGNTIYF.